These T cell receptor beta chains were read from a single sample in a study of blood T cell repertoires in COVID-19. The assay was immunoSEQ multiplex PCR, and TCRdb's table has in-frame clones only and misses some. This table holds about 220,000 clones, over 75% found once. The sample was peripheral blood. The receptors were sampled from a human donor in a cohort sampled during active COVID-19. Both conserved end residues are part of each CDR3. D genes are given only for firm matches. Clone size appears in some rows only: once, few, many, or a class for an expanded clone.

CASNPAGRDSYEQYF	TGTGCCAGCAACCCAGCGGGAAGGGACTCCTACGAGCAGTACTTC	TRBD2	NA	TRBV28	TRBJ2-7
CASSDPPLKPSGRFSYEQYF	TGTGCCAGCAGTGACCCGCCCCTCAAACCAAGCGGGAGGTTCTCCTACGAGCAGTACTTC	TRBD2	NA	TRBV6-4	TRBJ2-7
CASSSPSSGGRAQYF	TGTGCCAGCAGCTCCCCCTCGTCGGGGGGGCGGGCCCAGTACTTC	TRBD2	once	TRBV7-2	TRBJ2-5
CASSDSGKRNTGELFF	TGTGCCAGCAGTGATTCAGGGAAAAGGAACACCGGGGAGCTGTTTTTT	NA	NA	TRBV6-4	TRBJ2-2
CATSSGGSSYEQYF	TGTGCCACCAGTTCGGGCGGGAGCTCCTACGAGCAGTACTTC	TRBD2	once	TRBV24-1	TRBJ2-7
CASSEWGQSIYEQYF	TGTGCCAGTAGCGAATGGGGACAATCTATCTACGAGCAGTACTTC	NA	NA	TRBV19	TRBJ2-7
CASSPGGTGIWFF	TGTGCCAGCAGCCCAGGAGGGACAGGGATTTGGTTCTTC	TRBD1	NA	TRBV9	TRBJ2-1
CASSPIMGGEWTKNIQYF	TGTGCCAGCTCACCAATCATGGGCGGGGAGTGGACAAAAAACATTCAGTACTTC	NA	NA	TRBV18	TRBJ2-4
CAISAGTGVTGELFF	TGTGCCATCAGTGCCGGGACAGGGGTAACCGGGGAGCTGTTTTTT	TRBD1	once	TRBV10-3	TRBJ2-2
CASSDGQGFNEKLFF	TGCGCCAGCAGTGATGGGCAGGGCTTTAATGAAAAACTGTTTTTT	NA	NA	TRBV10-2	TRBJ1-4
CASSLILGGAGTGELFF	TGTGCCAGCAGCTTAATTCTAGGAGGGGCGGGCACCGGGGAGCTGTTTTTT	NA	NA	TRBV7-3	TRBJ2-2
CASTASYGGVYGYTF	TGTGCCAGCACCGCTTCCTATGGGGGGGTCTATGGCTACACCTTC	NA	NA	TRBV5-4	TRBJ1-2
CASRDTEAFF	TGTGCCAGTCGAGACACTGAAGCTTTCTTT	NA	NA	TRBV19	TRBJ1-1
CASSQADRGRGANVLTF	TGCGCCAGCAGTCAAGCGGACAGGGGAAGAGGGGCCAACGTCCTGACTTTC	TRBD1	NA	TRBV23-1	TRBJ2-6
CASSARDTLGTEAFF	TGTGCCAGCAGTGCCCGGGACACCTTGGGAACTGAAGCTTTCTTT	NA	few	TRBV2	TRBJ1-1
CASSLTREGREQYF	TGTGCCAGCAGCTTGACTCGTGAGGGGAGGGAGCAGTACTTC	NA	NA	TRBV5-4	TRBJ2-7
CASSLQGEDTEAFF	TGTGCCAGCAGTTTACAGGGGGAGGACACTGAAGCTTTCTTT	TRBD1	few	TRBV28	TRBJ1-1
CASSPLAGGPTDTQYF	TGTGCCAGCAGCCCGTTGGCGGGAGGGCCCACAGATACGCAGTATTTT	TRBD2	NA	TRBV3-1/TRBV3-2	TRBJ2-3
CASSTGTSVYNEQFF	TGTGCCAGCAGCACCGGGACTAGCGTCTACAATGAGCAGTTCTTC	TRBD2	NA	TRBV7-6	TRBJ2-1
CASSFEQGLNEQYF	TGTGCCAGCAGTTTCGAACAGGGTCTCAACGAGCAGTACTTC	NA	NA	TRBV28	TRBJ2-7
CASSAYGGSTGELFF	TGTGCCAGCAGCGCCTACGGGGGATCCACCGGGGAGCTGTTTTTT	NA	once	TRBV9	TRBJ2-2
CASSLSQGGEQYF	TGTGCCAGCAGCTTATCCCAGGGAGGCGAGCAGTACTTC	NA	few	TRBV11-3	TRBJ2-7